The clone carrying this TCR beta chain has only a few counts. The antigen remains unidentified. This specimen comes from a study of cytomegalovirus exposure and HLA in healthy donors. Study-level points and caveats: Researchers reported in a later analysis that a missense DCLRE1C variant was tied to TCR beta V- and J-gene trimming. A later analysis associated 16,951 TCR beta sequences with HLA alleles at a 0.05 false discovery rate. As was reported, the classifier diagnosed cytomegalovirus status with high specificity and sensitivity.

Germline V gene data show CDR1 as SEHNR and CDR2 as FQNEAQ (reference sequence). The J segment lost 5 bases and the V segment lost 4 bases, leaving 6 bases of the junction unmatched. This CDR3 has 14 amino acids. Both 60 Vbeta primers and 13 Jbeta primers went into the PCR. Authors' processing steps: Roughly 81 million unique TCR beta chains, roughly 10 million shared, were counted in a later analysis. Sequencing used immunoSEQ multiplex PCR; TCRdb keeps in-frame clones, though not all of them. The V and J calls and clone size come from that table; D and trimming were worked out from the DNA. The sample carries just over 150,000 clones, over 60% recorded once.

The chain has TRBV7-9 and TRBJ1-1, with TRBD1 identical over 8 bases. The source of this sequence is a woman in her 40s in good health and CMV-seronegative. Sequenced: PBMCs. The CDR3 here is CASSSLDRGTEAFF. The DNA for the CDR3 is TGTGCCAGCAGCTCCCTTGACAGGGGAACTGAAGCTTTCTTT.